This T cell receptor beta chain is drawn from a study of blood T cell repertoires in COVID-19 (dated by TCRdb to about 2020). Regarding the complete study: The collaborator samples originated in the United States, Italy and Spain and spanned the acute and convalescent phases of COVID-19. A de-identified subject ID, COVID-19 status, age in years and sex were almost always included in the sample metadata. The material from the prospective study consisted of cDNA or gDNA derived from T cells, B-cell-depleted T cells, or PBMCs. The repertoires were released in a freely available public database meant as a resource for research on the immune response to SARS-CoV-2. Deeply sampled blood TCRbeta repertoires from subjects exposed to, actively infected with, or recovered from COVID-19 were included in the dataset. The samples were drawn from the first 160 participants of the ongoing ImmuneRACE study and from some 1,300 subjects provided by 6 global collaborators. Where available, HLA class I and class II types were obtained from metadata supplied by the sample provider rather than from assay-based typing.

The full study reports these points: The quantity of clinical and demographic metadata differed by source and by participant and was supplied without curation.

Enrolling through a virtual design, the prospective study's participants ranged in age from roughly 18 to 89 years and lived across roughly 23 United States geographic areas. In the prospective study, participants were assigned to cohorts based on the clinical history participants reported in a screening survey and a study questionnaire. A participant counted as exposed if, within 2 weeks of entering the study, that participant had been in contact with someone who had a PCR-confirmed or clinician-diagnosed COVID-19 case. In the prospective study, whole blood, serum and a nasopharyngeal or oropharyngeal swab were collected from each participant by mobile phlebotomists. Over a roughly 2-month period, participants in the prospective study had the option of providing additional blood draws and questionnaires. Before DNA extraction, blood samples from the prospective study were shipped at room temperature or frozen.

The immunoSEQ Assay, a bias-controlled multiplex PCR, was used to amplify TCRbeta CDR3 regions from genomic DNA. The paper's processing steps were these. The number of nucleated cells in each sample was estimated by amplification of reference gene primers within the assay. To quantify the absolute abundance of each unique TCRbeta CDR3 rearrangement, sequence reads were collapsed and filtered. Productive Simpson clonality was computed per sample as the square root of Simpson's diversity index over productive rearrangements. TCRdb provides this immuneACCESS table in a form limited to in-frame rearrangements. Some clones are lacking; in checked studies, under half of them reflect an unresolved V gene, and why the rest are absent is not known. Clonal size and the V and J genes are those of that table, whereas D and trimming came from the DNA. The sample table contains around 160,000 clones; only one count was recorded for approximately 90% of them. Approximately 4.3% of the sample is in the top ten clones.

This clone came up a few times. The target of this receptor is not known. Per-base quality was not reported, and no clone a single base away is much larger than it. V sheds 7 bases and J sheds 10 bases, leaving 22 bases between their ends. The germline V gene sets CDR1 to SNHLY and CDR2 to FYNNEI. The CDR3, from cysteine to phenylalanine, totals 14 residues. Of all the DNA, just the CDR3 is kept, 42 bases in frame from base 1. The V and J segments used are TRBV2 and TRBJ1-1; TRBD1 is a possible D gene, resting on 5 matching bases. Sequencing was done on a sample of PBMCs or T cells enriched from blood (not recorded which). The clonotype originates from a woman in her thirties or forties who had been exposed to COVID-19. The DNA is TGTGCCAGCATTGACGGGACTCCCGGGGATGGAGCTTTCTTT. Its protein reads: CASIDGTPGDGAFF.